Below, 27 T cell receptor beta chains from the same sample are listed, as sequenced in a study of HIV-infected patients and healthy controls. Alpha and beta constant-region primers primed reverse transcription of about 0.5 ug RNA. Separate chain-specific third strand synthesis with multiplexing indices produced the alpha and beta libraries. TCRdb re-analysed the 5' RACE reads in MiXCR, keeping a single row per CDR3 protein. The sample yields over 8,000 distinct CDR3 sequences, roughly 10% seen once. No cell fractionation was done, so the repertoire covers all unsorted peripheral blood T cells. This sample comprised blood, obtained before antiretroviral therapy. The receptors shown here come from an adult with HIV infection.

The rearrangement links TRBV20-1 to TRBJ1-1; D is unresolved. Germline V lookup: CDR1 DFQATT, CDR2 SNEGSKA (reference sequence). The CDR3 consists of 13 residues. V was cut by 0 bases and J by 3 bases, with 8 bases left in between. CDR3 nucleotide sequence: TGCAGTGCTAGAGATAGAGGGCACACTGAAGCTTTCTTT. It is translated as CSARDRGHTEAFF.

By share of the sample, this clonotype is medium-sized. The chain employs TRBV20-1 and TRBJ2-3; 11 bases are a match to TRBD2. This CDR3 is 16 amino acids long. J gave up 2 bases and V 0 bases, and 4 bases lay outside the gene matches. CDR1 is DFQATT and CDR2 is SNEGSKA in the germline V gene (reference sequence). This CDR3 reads CSARDVGLAVTDTQYF. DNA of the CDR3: TGCAGTGCTAGAGATGTGGGACTAGCGGTCACAGATACGCAGTATTTT.

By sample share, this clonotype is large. The CDR3 nucleotides read TGTGCCAGCAGCTTGGGGACAGCGAACGAGCAGTACTTC. It is translated as CASSLGTANEQYF. V gene TRBV7-9 combines with J gene TRBJ2-7; 7 nucleotides line up with TRBD1. The CDR3 spans 13 residues. Germline trimming cut 3 bases from V and 5 bases from J; bases unmatched to any gene: 4. Germline V gives CDR1 SEHNR, CDR2 FQNEAQ (reference sequence).

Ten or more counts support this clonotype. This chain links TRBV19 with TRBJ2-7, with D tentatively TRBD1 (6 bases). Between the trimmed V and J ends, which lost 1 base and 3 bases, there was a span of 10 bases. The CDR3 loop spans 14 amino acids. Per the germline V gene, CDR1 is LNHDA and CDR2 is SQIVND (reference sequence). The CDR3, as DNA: TGTGCCAGTAGTATAGGTGCCAGGGGCTACGAGCAGTACTTC. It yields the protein CASSIGARGYEQYF. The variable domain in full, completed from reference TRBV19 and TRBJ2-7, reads DGGITQSPKYLFRKEGQNVTLSCEQNLNHDAMYWYRQDPGQGLRLIYYSQIVNDFQKGDIAEGYSVSREKKESFPLTVTSAQKNPTAFYLCASSIGARGYEQYFGPGTRLTVT.

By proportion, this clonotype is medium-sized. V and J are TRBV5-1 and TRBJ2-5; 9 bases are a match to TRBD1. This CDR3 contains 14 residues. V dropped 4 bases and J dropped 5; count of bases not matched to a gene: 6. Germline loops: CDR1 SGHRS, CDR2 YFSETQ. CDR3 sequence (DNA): TGCGCCAGCAGCCTCACAGGGGGCGCGGAGACCCAGTACTTC. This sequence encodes CASSLTGGAETQYF.

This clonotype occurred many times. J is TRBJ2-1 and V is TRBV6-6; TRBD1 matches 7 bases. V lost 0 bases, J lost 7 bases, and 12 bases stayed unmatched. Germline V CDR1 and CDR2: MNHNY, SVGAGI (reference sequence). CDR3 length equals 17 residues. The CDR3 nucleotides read TGTGCCAGCAGTTACTCCACAGGGGCCCTTGCGATTAATGAGCAGTTCTTC. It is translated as CASSYSTGALAINEQFF.

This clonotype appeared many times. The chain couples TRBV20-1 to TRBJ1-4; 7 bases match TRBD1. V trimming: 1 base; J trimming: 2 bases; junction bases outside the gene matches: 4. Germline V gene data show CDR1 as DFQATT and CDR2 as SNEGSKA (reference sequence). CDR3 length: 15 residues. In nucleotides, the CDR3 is TGCAGTGCTAGAGGAGTACAGGGGACTAATGAAAAACTGTTTTTT. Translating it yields CSARGVQGTNEKLFF.

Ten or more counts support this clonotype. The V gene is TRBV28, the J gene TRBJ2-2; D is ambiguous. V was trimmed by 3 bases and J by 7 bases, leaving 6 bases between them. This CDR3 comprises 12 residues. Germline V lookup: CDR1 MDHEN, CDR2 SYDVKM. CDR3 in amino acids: CASSLYGGELFF. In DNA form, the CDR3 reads TGTGCCAGCAGTTTGTATGGCGGGGAGCTGTTTTTT.

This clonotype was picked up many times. Here the CDR3 reads CASSSEVGANVLTF. CDR3 sequence (DNA): TGTGCCAGCAGTTCGGAGGTAGGGGCCAACGTCCTGACTTTC. The chain recombines TRBV28 with TRBJ2-6; D possibly corresponds to TRBD2 (5 bases). Between the trimmed V and J ends, which lost 4 bases and 4 bases, there was a span of 8 bases. The germline gives CDR1 MDHEN, CDR2 SYDVKM. The CDR3 sequence is 14 residues long.

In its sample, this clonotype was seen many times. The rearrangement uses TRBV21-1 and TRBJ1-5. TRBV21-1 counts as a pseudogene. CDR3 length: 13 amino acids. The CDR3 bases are TGTGCCAGAGACCTTTTTAGCAATCAGCCCCAGCATTTT. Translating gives CARDLFSNQPQHF.

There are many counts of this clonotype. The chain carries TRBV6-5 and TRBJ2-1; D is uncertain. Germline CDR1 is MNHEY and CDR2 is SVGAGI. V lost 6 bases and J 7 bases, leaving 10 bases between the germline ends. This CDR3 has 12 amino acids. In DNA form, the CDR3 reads TGTGCCAGCAGCCTAGGGCGGAATGAGCAGTTCTTC. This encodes CASSLGRNEQFF.

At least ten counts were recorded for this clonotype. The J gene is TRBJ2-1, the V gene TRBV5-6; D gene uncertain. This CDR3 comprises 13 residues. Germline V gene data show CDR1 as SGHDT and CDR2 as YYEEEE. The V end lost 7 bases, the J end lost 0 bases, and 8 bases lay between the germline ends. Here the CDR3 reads CASARSSYNEQFF. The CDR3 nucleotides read TGTGCCAGCGCAAGGAGCTCCTACAATGAGCAGTTCTTC.

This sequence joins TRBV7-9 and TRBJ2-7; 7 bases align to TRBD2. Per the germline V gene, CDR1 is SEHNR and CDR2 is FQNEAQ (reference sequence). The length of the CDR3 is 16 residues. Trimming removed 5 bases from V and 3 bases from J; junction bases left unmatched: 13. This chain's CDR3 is CASSPTTGEGLYEQYF. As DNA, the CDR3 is TGTGCCAGCAGCCCGACTACGGGGGAGGGACTCTACGAGCAGTACTTC.

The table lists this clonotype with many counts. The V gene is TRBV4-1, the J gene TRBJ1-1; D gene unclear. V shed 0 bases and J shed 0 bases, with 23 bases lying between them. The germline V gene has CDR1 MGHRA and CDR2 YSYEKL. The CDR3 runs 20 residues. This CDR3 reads CASSQDSLDGGIIMNTEAFF. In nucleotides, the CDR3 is TGCGCCAGCAGCCAAGATAGTCTGGACGGTGGAATTATTATGAACACTGAAGCTTTCTTT.

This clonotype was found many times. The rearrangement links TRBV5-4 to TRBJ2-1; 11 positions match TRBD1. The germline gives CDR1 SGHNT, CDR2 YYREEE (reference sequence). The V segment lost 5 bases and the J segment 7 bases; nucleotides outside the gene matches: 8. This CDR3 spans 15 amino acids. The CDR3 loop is CASRLGQGALNEQFF. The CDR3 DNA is TGTGCCAGCAGGCTAGGACAGGGGGCGCTTAATGAGCAGTTCTTC.

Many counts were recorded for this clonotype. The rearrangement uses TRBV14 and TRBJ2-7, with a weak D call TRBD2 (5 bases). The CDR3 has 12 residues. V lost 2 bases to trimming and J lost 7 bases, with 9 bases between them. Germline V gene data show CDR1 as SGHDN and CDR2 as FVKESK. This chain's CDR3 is CASSQIRREQYF. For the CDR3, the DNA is TGTGCCAGCAGCCAAATCCGGAGGGAGCAGTACTTC.

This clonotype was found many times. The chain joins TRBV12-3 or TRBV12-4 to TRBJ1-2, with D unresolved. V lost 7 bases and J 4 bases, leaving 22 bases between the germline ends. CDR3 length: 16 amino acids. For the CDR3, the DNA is TGTGCCAGCACCGAGGGAGAGGGAGTCTTGTTCTATGGCTACACCTTC. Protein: CASTEGEGVLFYGYTF.

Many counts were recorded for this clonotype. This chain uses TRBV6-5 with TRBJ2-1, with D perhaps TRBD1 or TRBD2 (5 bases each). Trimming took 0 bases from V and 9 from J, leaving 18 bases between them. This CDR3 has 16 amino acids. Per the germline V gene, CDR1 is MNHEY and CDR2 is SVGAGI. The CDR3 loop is CASSYSRGTRPGEQFF. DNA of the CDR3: TGTGCCAGCAGTTACTCGAGAGGGACCAGACCCGGTGAGCAGTTCTTC.

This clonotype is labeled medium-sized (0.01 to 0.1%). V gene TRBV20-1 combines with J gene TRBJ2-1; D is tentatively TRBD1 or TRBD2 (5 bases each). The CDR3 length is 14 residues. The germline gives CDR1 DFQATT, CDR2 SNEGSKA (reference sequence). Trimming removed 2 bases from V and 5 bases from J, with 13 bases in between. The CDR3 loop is CSARTGTTHNEQFF. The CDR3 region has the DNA TGCAGTGCTAGAACCGGGACCACACACAATGAGCAGTTCTTC.

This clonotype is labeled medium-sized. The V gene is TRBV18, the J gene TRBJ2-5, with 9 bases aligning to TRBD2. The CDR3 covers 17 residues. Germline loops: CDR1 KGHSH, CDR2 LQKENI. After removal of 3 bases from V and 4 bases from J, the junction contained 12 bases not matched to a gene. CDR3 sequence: CASSPSTGGRAGETQYF. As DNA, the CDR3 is TGTGCCAGCTCACCCTCGACCGGCGGGAGGGCCGGAGAGACCCAGTACTTC.

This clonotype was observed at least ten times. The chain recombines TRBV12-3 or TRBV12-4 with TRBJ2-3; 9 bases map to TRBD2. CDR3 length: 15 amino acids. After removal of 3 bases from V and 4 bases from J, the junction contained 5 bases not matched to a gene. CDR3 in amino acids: CASSFGGGAPDTQYF. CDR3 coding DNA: TGTGCCAGCAGTTTCGGCGGGGGGGCCCCAGATACGCAGTATTTT.

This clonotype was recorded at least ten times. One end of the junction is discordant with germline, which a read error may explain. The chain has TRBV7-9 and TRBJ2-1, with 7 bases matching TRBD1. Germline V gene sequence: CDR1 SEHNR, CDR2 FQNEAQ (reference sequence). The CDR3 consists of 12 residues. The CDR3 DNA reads TGTGCCAGCAGCTTAGTCGACAGGGTAATCTACTTC. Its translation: CASSLVDRVIYF.

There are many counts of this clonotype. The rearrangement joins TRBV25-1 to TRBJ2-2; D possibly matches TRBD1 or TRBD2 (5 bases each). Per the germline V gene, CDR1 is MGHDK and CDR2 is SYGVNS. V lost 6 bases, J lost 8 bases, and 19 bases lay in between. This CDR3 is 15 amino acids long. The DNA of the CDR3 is TGTGCCAGCAGGGCCACCGGGACCGCAGGTGGGGAGCTGTTTTTT. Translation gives CASRATGTAGGELFF.

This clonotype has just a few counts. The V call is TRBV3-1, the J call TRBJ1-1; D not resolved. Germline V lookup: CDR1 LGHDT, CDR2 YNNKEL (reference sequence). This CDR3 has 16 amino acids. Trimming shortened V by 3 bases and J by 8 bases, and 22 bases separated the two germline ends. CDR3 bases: TGTGCCAGCAGCCATTCTGGTGGAGTGGGCCTAATCGAAGCTTTCTTT. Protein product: CASSHSGGVGLIEAFF.

Here the CDR3 DNA reads TGTGCCAGCAGTTTAGAAAACGAAGCTTTCTTT. Translating it yields CASSLENEAFF. The genes are TRBV28 and TRBJ1-1; no definite D call. The germline CDR1 and CDR2 sequences are MDHEN and SYDVKM. Between the trimmed V and J ends, which lost 2 bases and 8 bases, there was a span of 6 bases. The CDR3 loop spans 11 amino acids. The full variable domain, in which reference TRBV28 and TRBJ1-1 provide the parts outside the CDR3, is DVKVTQSSRYLVKRTGEKVFLECVQDMDHENMFWYRQDPGLGLRLIYFSYDVKMKEKGDIPEGYSVSREKKERFSLILESASTNQTSMYLCASSLENEAFFGQGTRLTVV.

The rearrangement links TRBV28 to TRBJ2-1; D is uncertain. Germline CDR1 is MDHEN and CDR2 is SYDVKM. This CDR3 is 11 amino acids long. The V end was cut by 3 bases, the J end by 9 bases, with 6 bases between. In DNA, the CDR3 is TGTGCCAGCAGTTTCACGGGTGAGCAGTTCTTC. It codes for CASSFTGEQFF.

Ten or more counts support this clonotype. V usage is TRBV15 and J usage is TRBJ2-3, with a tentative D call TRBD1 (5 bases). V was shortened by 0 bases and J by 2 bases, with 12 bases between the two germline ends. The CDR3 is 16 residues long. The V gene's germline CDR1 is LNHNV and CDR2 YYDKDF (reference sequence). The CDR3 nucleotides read TGTGCCACCAGCAGAGATACAACGGACAACACAGATACGCAGTATTTT. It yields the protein CATSRDTTDNTDTQYF. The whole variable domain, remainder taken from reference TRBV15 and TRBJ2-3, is DAMVIQNPRYQVTQFGKPVTLSCSQTLNHNVMYWYQQKSSQAPKLLFHYYDKDFNNEADTPDNFQSRRPNTSFCFLDIRSPGLGDTAMYLCATSRDTTDNTDTQYFGPGTRLTVL.